This T cell receptor (beta chain) was identified during a study of blood T cell repertoires in COVID-19. Study as a whole: Samples of COVID-19 (acute and convalescent) were obtained from the United States, Italy and Spain. PBMCs, B-cell-depleted T cells, or T cells provided the cDNA or gDNA that made up the material.

Original handling: Amplifying reference gene primers gave estimates of nucleated cell counts. Libraries were prepared by immunoSEQ multiplex PCR; TCRdb keeps only in-frame clonotypes and omits some of them. V and J calls and clone size are as listed in that table; D and trimming were resolved from the DNA. The profile covers 45,000 to 65,000 clones, with roughly 91% appearing a single time and roughly 8.1% taken by the ten largest. V lost 10 bases, J lost 2 bases, and 13 bases stayed unmatched. This CDR3 has 15 amino acids. Germline V CDR1 and CDR2: MNHEY, SMNVEV (reference sequence). Sequenced sample: peripheral blood. The V and J genes are TRBV27 and TRBJ2-5; TRBD1 matches at 7 bases. This clonotype was obtained from a human donor in a cohort sampled during active COVID-19. The CDR3: CATVRPGQRQETQYF. CDR3 sequence (DNA): TGTGCCACCGTTCGCCCGGGACAGAGACAAGAGACCCAGTACTTC.